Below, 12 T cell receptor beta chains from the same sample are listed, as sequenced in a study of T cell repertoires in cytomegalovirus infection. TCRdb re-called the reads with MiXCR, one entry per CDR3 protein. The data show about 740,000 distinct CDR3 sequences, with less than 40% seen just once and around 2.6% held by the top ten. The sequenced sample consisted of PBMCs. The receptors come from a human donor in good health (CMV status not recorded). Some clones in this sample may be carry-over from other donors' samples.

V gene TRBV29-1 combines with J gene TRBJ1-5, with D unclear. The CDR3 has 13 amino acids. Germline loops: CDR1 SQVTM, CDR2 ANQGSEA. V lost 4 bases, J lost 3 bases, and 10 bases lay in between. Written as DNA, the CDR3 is TGCAGCGTTGGTGGTGCCCCCAATCAGCCCCAGCATTTT. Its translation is CSVGGAPNQPQHF.

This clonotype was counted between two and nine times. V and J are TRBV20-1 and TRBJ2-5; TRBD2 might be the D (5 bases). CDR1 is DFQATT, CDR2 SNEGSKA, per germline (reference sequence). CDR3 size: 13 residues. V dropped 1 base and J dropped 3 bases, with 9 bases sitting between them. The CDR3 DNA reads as TGCAGTGCTAGAGGGACTCATGAAGAGACCCAGTACTTC. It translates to CSARGTHEETQYF.

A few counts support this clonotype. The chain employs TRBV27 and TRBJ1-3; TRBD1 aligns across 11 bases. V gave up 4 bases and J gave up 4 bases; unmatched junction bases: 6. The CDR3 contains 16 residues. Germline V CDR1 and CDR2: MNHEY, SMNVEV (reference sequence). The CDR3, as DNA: TGTGCCAGCAGTTCCGGACAGGGGGCTTACGGAAACACCATATATTTT. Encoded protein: CASSSGQGAYGNTIYF.

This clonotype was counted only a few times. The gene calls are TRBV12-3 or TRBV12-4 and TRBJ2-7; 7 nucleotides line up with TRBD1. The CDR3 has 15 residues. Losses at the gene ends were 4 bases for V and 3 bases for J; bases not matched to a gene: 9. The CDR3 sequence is CASSSGRGQSYEQYF. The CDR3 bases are TGTGCCAGCAGTTCCGGCCGGGGACAGAGCTACGAGCAGTACTTC.

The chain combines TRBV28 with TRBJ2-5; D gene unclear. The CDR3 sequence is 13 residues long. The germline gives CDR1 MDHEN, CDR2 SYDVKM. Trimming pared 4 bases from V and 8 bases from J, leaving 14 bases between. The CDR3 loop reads CASSSRRSSTQYF. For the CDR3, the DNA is TGTGCCAGCAGTTCTCGACGTTCGAGCACCCAGTACTTC. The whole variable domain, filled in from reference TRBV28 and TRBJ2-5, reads DVKVTQSSRYLVKRTGEKVFLECVQDMDHENMFWYRQDPGLGLRLIYFSYDVKMKEKGDIPEGYSVSREKKERFSLILESASTNQTSMYLCASSSRRSSTQYFGPGTRLLVL.

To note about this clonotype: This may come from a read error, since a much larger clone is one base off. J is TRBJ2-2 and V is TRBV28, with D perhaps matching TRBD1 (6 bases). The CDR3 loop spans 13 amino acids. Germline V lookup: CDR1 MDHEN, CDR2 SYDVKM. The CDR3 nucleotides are TGTGCCAGCAGTCCTCCAGGGGACGGGGAGCCGTTTTTT. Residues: CASSPPGDGEPFF.

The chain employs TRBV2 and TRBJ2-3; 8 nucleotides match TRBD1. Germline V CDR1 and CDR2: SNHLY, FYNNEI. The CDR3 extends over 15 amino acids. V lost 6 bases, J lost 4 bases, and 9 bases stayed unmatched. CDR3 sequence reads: CASRWVQGAADTQYF. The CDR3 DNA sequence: TGTGCCAGCAGATGGGTCCAGGGGGCTGCAGATACGCAGTATTTT. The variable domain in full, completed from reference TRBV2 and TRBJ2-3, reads EPEVTQTPSHQVTQMGQEVILRCVPISNHLYFYWYRQILGQKVEFLVSFYNNEISEKSEIFDDQFSVERPDGSNFTLKIRSTKLEDSAMYFCASRWVQGAADTQYFGPGTRLTVL.

The CDR3 bases are TGTGCCAGCACCGCTGTTGGGGGGCTTGAAGCTTTCTTT. As protein: CASTAVGGLEAFF. The chain joins TRBV19 to TRBJ1-1; D may be TRBD1 (6 bases). V was shortened by 9 bases and J by 7 bases, with 18 bases between the two germline ends. This CDR3 is 13 amino acids long. The germline V gene encodes CDR1 LNHDA and CDR2 SQIVND (reference sequence).

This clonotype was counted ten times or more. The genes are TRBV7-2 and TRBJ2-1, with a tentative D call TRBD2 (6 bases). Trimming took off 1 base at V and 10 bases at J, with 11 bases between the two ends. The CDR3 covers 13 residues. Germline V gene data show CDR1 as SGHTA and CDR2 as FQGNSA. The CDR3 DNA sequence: TGTGCCAGCAGCTTAGGGGGGGTGCAGGAGCAGTTCTTC. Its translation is CASSLGGVQEQFF.

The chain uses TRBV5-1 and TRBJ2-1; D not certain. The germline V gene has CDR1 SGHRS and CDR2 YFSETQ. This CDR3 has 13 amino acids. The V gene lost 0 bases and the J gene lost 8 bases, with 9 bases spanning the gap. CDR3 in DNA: TGCGCCAGCAGCTTGGTAGTAGCCCATGAGCAGTTCTTC. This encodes CASSLVVAHEQFF.

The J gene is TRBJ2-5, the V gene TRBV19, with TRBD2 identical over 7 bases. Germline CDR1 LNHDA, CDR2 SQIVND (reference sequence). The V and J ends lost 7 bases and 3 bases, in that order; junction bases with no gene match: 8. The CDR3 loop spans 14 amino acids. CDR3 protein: CASTQREKKETQYF. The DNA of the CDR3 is TGTGCCAGTACCCAGCGGGAAAAGAAAGAGACCCAGTACTTC.

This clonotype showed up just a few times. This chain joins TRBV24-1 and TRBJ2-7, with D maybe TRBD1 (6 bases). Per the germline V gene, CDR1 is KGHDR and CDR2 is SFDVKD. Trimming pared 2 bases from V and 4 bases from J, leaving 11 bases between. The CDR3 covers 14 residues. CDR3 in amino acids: CATSDSTGDYEQYF. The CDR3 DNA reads TGTGCCACCAGTGATTCGACAGGAGATTACGAGCAGTACTTC.